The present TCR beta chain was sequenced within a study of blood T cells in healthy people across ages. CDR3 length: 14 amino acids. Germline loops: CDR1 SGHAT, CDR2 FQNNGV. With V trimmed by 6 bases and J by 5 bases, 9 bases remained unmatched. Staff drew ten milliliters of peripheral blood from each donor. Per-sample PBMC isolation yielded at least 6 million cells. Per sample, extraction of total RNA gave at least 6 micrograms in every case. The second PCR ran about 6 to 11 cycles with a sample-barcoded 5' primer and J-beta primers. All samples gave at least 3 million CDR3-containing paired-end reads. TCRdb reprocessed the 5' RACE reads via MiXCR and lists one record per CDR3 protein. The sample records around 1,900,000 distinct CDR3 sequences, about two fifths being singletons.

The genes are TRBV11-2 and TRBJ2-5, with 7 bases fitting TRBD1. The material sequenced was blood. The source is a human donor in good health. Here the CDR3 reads CASRWGTVGETQYF. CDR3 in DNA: TGTGCCAGCAGGTGGGGGACAGTGGGGGAGACCCAGTACTTC.